A single sample is the source of the 30 T cell receptor beta chains below, sequenced in a study of shared clonotypes between healthy human individuals. This table comes from immunoSEQ multiplex PCR, and its TCRdb copy is limited to in-frame clones, with some not included. Of about 2 million clones in the sample, roughly 94% were seen once. Terminally differentiated effector memory CD45RA+ cells were excluded by CCR7 positive selection of CD45RO-negative cells. The source material was naive CD8+ T cells sorted from blood. Receptor source: a man between 18 and 29 years old in good health.

The chain is built from TRBV4-1 and TRBJ1-3; 8 positions agree with TRBD1. V was pared by 1 base and J by 4 bases, with 9 bases of the junction left unmatched. Per the germline V gene, CDR1 is MGHRA and CDR2 is YSYEKL. This CDR3 region has 17 residues. DNA for the CDR3: TGCGCCAGCAGCCAAGGGACAGGGACCGCGTTGGGAAACACCATATATTTT. It is translated as CASSQGTGTALGNTIYF.

Regarding this clone: Other DNA sequences in this sample translate to the same CDR3. The V and J genes are TRBV30 and TRBJ1-2; a possible D gene is TRBD1 (5 bases). Germline V gene lookup returns CDR1 GTSNPN and CDR2 SVGIG (reference sequence). The CDR3 has 11 residues. V was shortened by 2 bases and J by 7 bases, with 8 bases between the two germline ends. The CDR3 loop reads CAWSLGGGYTF. The CDR3 region has the DNA TGTGCCTGGAGTCTCGGGGGTGGCTACACCTTC. Full variable domain (outside the CDR3, taken from reference TRBV30 and TRBJ1-2): SQTIHQWPATLVQPVGSPLSLECTVEGTSNPNLYWYRQAAGRGLQLLFYSVGIGQISSEVPQNLSASRPQDRQFILSSKKLLLSDSGFYLCAWSLGGGYTFGSGTRLTVV.

This clone was counted once. The chain carries TRBV11-2 and TRBJ2-1, with D perhaps TRBD2 (5 bases). From germline, CDR1 is SGHAT and CDR2 FQNNGV. The V and J ends lost 7 bases and 0 bases respectively, with 16 bases between them. The CDR3 loop spans 16 amino acids. This CDR3 reads CASTYDPGSSYNEQFF. As DNA, the CDR3 is TGTGCCAGCACTTACGACCCGGGAAGCTCCTACAATGAGCAGTTCTTC.

The J gene is TRBJ2-5, the V gene TRBV10-3, with D possibly being TRBD1 (5 bases). Gene TRBJ2-7 matches the end of the DNA better, so the J call may be wrong. The CDR3 consists of 14 residues. The germline gives CDR1 ENHRY, CDR2 SYGVKD. This CDR3 reads CAISEFQGKGEQYF. Here the CDR3 DNA reads TGTGCCATCAGTGAATTTCAGGGAAAGGGCGAGCAGTACTTC.

The rearrangement joins TRBV5-4 to TRBJ2-3; either TRBD1 or TRBD2 may fit D (5 bases each). Per the germline V gene, CDR1 is SGHNT and CDR2 is YYREEE (reference sequence). The V gene lost 4 bases and the J gene lost 5 bases, with 14 bases spanning the gap. The CDR3 has 14 amino acids. CDR3 in amino acids: CASSPPLGEDTQYF. For the CDR3, the DNA is TGTGCCAGCAGCCCCCCTCTGGGGGAAGATACGCAGTATTTT.

This chain links TRBV15 with TRBJ2-1; 7 nucleotides match TRBD2. J gave up 7 bases and V 5 bases, and 2 bases lay outside the gene matches. This CDR3 spans 12 amino acids. The V gene's germline CDR1 is LNHNV and CDR2 YYDKDF (reference sequence). CDR3 residues: CATSGLENEQFF. The CDR3 DNA is TGTGCCACCAGCGGACTAGAGAATGAGCAGTTCTTC.

In regard to this clone: Other DNA sequences in the same sample also yield this CDR3. The chain carries TRBV19 and TRBJ2-7; D gene uncertain. The V end lost 2 bases, the J end lost 3 bases, and 11 bases lay between the germline ends. Germline V gene data show CDR1 as LNHDA and CDR2 as SQIVND (reference sequence). The length of the CDR3 is 14 residues. The CDR3 sequence is CASSITGSSYEQYF. The DNA of the CDR3 is TGTGCCAGTAGTATAACTGGCAGTAGCTACGAGCAGTACTTC.

This sequence joins TRBV19 and TRBJ2-7; 9 bases are shared with TRBD1. This CDR3 is 16 amino acids long. Germline CDR1 and CDR2: LNHDA and SQIVND (reference sequence). Trimming took 4 bases from V and 6 from J; bases not matched to a gene: 13. CDR3 sequence: CASSKQSDRGLSEQYF. In DNA, the CDR3 is TGTGCCAGTAGTAAACAGTCGGACAGGGGACTTTCCGAGCAGTACTTC.

Turning to this clone: This sample also contains other DNA sequences that code for the same CDR3. The chain combines TRBV6-5 with TRBJ2-1; D is undetermined. The CDR3 covers 14 residues. The V gene's germline CDR1 is MNHEY and CDR2 SVGAGI. V lost 0 bases to trimming and J lost 4 bases, with 7 bases between them. CDR3 region: CASSYSEAYNEQFF. The CDR3 coding sequence is TGTGCCAGCAGTTACTCGGAAGCTTACAATGAGCAGTTCTTC.

In the case of this clone: Other nucleotide sequences from this sample produce the same CDR3. V and J are TRBV18 and TRBJ2-3, with D unclear. The CDR3 length is 11 residues. V lost 2 bases and J lost 4, with 1 base in between. CDR1 and CDR2 (germline): KGHSH, LQKENI. CDR3 nucleotide sequence: TGTGCCAGCTCACCAGCAGATACGCAGTATTTT. This codes for CASSPADTQYF.

V is TRBV9 and J is TRBJ1-6; D is perhaps TRBD1 (5 bases). Germline V lookup: CDR1 SGDLS, CDR2 YYNGEE. The CDR3 sequence is 13 residues long. V lost 4 bases to trimming and J lost 10 bases, with 12 bases between them. The CDR3 DNA reads as TGTGCCAGCAGCTCCGGGGGGAGATCACCCCTCCACTTT. It encodes CASSSGGRSPLHF.

This sequence joins TRBV6-1 and TRBJ2-3; D may match TRBD1 or TRBD2 (5 bases each). V was cut by 6 bases and J by 2 bases, with 12 bases left in between. The CDR3 loop spans 14 amino acids. Germline V gives CDR1 MNHNS, CDR2 SASEGT. The CDR3 reads CASSRMGPTDTQYF. The CDR3 bases are TGTGCCAGCAGCCGAATGGGACCCACAGATACGCAGTATTTT.

V and J are TRBV9 and TRBJ1-1; D not certain. Between the trimmed V and J ends, which lost 0 bases and 0 bases, there was a span of 9 bases. Germline loops: CDR1 SGDLS, CDR2 YYNGEE. This CDR3 has 15 amino acids. The CDR3 is CASSVEQGMNTEAFF. The CDR3 DNA reads as TGTGCCAGCAGCGTAGAACAAGGGATGAACACTGAAGCTTTCTTT.

The rearrangement links TRBV9 to TRBJ2-2; TRBD2 matches 7 bases. CDR1 is SGDLS and CDR2 is YYNGEE in the germline V gene. The V gene end was trimmed by 4 bases and the J gene end by 7 bases; junction bases not matched to a gene: 13. This CDR3 contains 16 residues. In DNA, the CDR3 is TGTGCCAGCAGCCCTCCCGGGGAGGGCCTCTTCGGGGAGCTGTTTTTT. This sequence encodes CASSPPGEGLFGELFF.

This chain joins TRBV28 and TRBJ1-4; TRBD1 is a possible D gene (6 bases). Germline CDR1 and CDR2: MDHEN and SYDVKM. The CDR3 contains 15 residues. Trimming left V 2 bases short and J 3 bases short, with 10 bases between. The chain's CDR3 is CASSLEGGANEKLFF. The CDR3 bases are TGTGCCAGCAGTTTAGAAGGGGGAGCTAATGAAAAACTGTTTTTT.

The CDR3 coding sequence is TGTGCTAGTGGTTTGGACAGGAACTACGAGCAGTACTTC. This sequence encodes CASGLDRNYEQYF. The rearrangement links TRBV12-5 to TRBJ2-7, with D maybe TRBD1 (5 bases). With 1 base removed from V and 3 bases from J, the gap between germline ends came to 7 bases. CDR1 and CDR2 from the germline V gene are LGHNT and FRNRAP. The CDR3 contains 13 residues.

This rearrangement joins TRBV28 to TRBJ1-1; D is unresolved. Germline values: CDR1 MDHEN, CDR2 SYDVKM. The germline V and J ends were trimmed by 2 bases and 12 bases, with 28 bases remaining between them. The CDR3 is 17 residues long. The chain's CDR3 is CASSLDKIRVGGPGPFF. DNA for the CDR3: TGTGCCAGCAGTTTAGACAAGATCCGAGTAGGTGGGCCCGGGCCTTTCTTT.

The genes are TRBV15 and TRBJ2-7; 12 bases line up with TRBD2. The junction had 3 bases not matched to a gene; V was cut back by 0 bases and J by 3 bases. This CDR3 spans 16 amino acids. CDR1 LNHNV and CDR2 YYDKDF come from the germline V gene (reference sequence). The CDR3 coding sequence is TGTGCCACCAGCAGAGATCGGACTAGCGGGGTCTACGAGCAGTACTTC. This codes for CATSRDRTSGVYEQYF. The full variable domain, its missing parts supplied by reference TRBV15 and TRBJ2-7, is DAMVIQNPRYQVTQFGKPVTLSCSQTLNHNVMYWYQQKSSQAPKLLFHYYDKDFNNEADTPDNFQSRRPNTSFCFLDIRSPGLGDTAMYLCATSRDRTSGVYEQYFGPGTRLTVT.

This clone was seen once. The chain carries TRBV6-6 and TRBJ2-2; D is ambiguous. The germline V and J ends were trimmed by 8 bases and 6 bases, with 7 bases remaining between them. Germline CDR1 reads MNHNY; CDR2 reads SVGAGI (reference sequence). The CDR3 contains 11 residues. This CDR3 reads CASHQAGELFF. DNA for the CDR3: TGTGCCAGCCATCAGGCCGGGGAGCTGTTTTTT.

To note about this clone: The same CDR3 also results from other DNA sequences found in this sample. The DNA of the CDR3 is TGTGCCAGCAGCCTCGGACTAGCGGGGGTCAATGAGCAGTTCTTC. This translates into CASSLGLAGVNEQFF. The rearrangement uses TRBV7-3 and TRBJ2-1, with 13 positions matching TRBD2. The CDR3 has 15 residues. Germline CDR1 and CDR2: SGHTA and FQGTGA. V was pared by 5 bases and J by 6 bases, with 4 bases of the junction left unmatched.

This chain uses TRBV28 with TRBJ2-2, with a possible D match to TRBD1 (5 bases). CDR1 MDHEN and CDR2 SYDVKM come from the germline V gene. The CDR3 spans 14 residues. V was cut by 8 bases and J by 3 bases, with 13 bases left in between. The CDR3 loop is CASSIAGHTGELFF. CDR3 bases: TGTGCCAGCTCGATCGCAGGGCACACCGGGGAGCTGTTTTTT.

The sample holds one count of this clone. The chain uses TRBV5-6 and TRBJ1-1; D is unclear. This CDR3 has 13 residues. The germline V gene encodes CDR1 SGHDT and CDR2 YYEEEE. V lost 4 bases and J 6 bases, leaving 13 bases between the germline ends. CDR3: CASSPGFQAEAFF. The CDR3 DNA is TGTGCCAGCAGCCCTGGATTTCAAGCTGAAGCTTTCTTT.

This chain joins TRBV5-1 and TRBJ2-1; TRBD2 matches 12 bases. There are 15 residues in the CDR3. Trimming cost V 7 bases and J 0 bases; bases outside gene matches: 2. Germline CDR1 SGHRS, CDR2 YFSETQ. CDR3 DNA: TGCGCCAGCGGACTAGCGGGGAGCTCCTACAATGAGCAGTTCTTC. Its translation: CASGLAGSSYNEQFF.

Remarks on this clone: In the same sample, other DNA sequences code for this CDR3. The chain has TRBV2 and TRBJ2-5; D remains unclear. The CDR3 has 12 residues. Trimming took 3 bases from V and 1 from J, leaving 3 bases between them. Germline CDR1 and CDR2: SNHLY and FYNNEI. Here the CDR3 reads CASSEGQETQYF. CDR3 DNA: TGTGCCAGCAGTGAGGGCCAAGAGACCCAGTACTTC.

The chain carries TRBV2 and TRBJ2-7; D is possibly TRBD2 (6 bases). CDR1 and CDR2 (germline): SNHLY, FYNNEI. The ends were cut back, 4 bases at V and 3 bases at J, with 13 bases in the middle. This CDR3 is built from 14 residues. The CDR3, as DNA: TGTGCCAGCAGTGCTTCAACCGGGGGCTACGAGCAGTACTTC. It translates to CASSASTGGYEQYF.

The CDR3 is CASSSDGGGLNYGYTF. For the CDR3, the DNA is TGCGCCAGCAGCTCTGACGGGGGGGGATTAAACTATGGCTACACCTTC. The genes are TRBV4-1 and TRBJ1-2; weak D call: TRBD1 (5 bases). Trimming pared 5 bases from V and 2 bases from J, leaving 18 bases between. The germline V gene has CDR1 MGHRA and CDR2 YSYEKL. The CDR3 contains 16 residues.

This clone has only a few counts. CDR3 loop: CASSLASGIYYEQYF. The CDR3 nucleotides are TGTGCCAGCAGCTTAGCTAGCGGGATCTACTACGAGCAGTACTTC. The J gene is TRBJ2-7, the V gene TRBV7-9, with 8 bases that match TRBD2. The CDR3 length is 15 residues. Germline lookup yields CDR1 SEHNR and CDR2 FQNEAQ (reference sequence). With V trimmed by 0 bases and J by 3 bases, 4 bases remained unmatched. Full variable domain (outside the CDR3, taken from reference TRBV7-9 and TRBJ2-7): DTGVSQNPRHKITKRGQNVTFRCDPISEHNRLYWYRQTLGQGPEFLTYFQNEAQLEKSRLLSDRFSAERPKGSFSTLEIQRTEQGDSAMYLCASSLASGIYYEQYFGPGTRLTVT.

The V call is TRBV9, the J call TRBJ2-7, with D possibly called TRBD1 or TRBD2 (5 bases each). The CDR3 contains 13 residues. With 8 bases removed from V and 4 bases from J, the gap between germline ends came to 16 bases. Per germline, CDR1 SGDLS and CDR2 YYNGEE. The CDR3 here is CASTRGSWYEQYF. In nucleotides, the CDR3 is TGTGCCAGTACGAGGGGAAGCTGGTACGAGCAGTACTTC.

The chain links TRBV30 to TRBJ1-1; no clear D gene. The V end was cut by 1 base, the J end by 2 bases, with 8 bases between. The CDR3 is 13 amino acids. The germline V gene has CDR1 GTSNPN and CDR2 SVGIG (reference sequence). CDR3 DNA sequence: TGTGCCTGGAGTGATGGCGGAAACACTGAAGCTTTCTTT. It yields the protein CAWSDGGNTEAFF. Together with reference TRBV30 and TRBJ1-1, the CDR3 gives the full variable domain: SQTIHQWPATLVQPVGSPLSLECTVEGTSNPNLYWYRQAAGRGLQLLFYSVGIGQISSEVPQNLSASRPQDRQFILSSKKLLLSDSGFYLCAWSDGGNTEAFFGQGTRLTVV.

The chain combines TRBV2 with TRBJ2-3; D possibly matches TRBD1 or TRBD2 (5 bases each). The CDR3 runs to 16 residues. V lost 7 bases, J lost 2 bases, and 19 bases lay in between. Germline V gene lookup returns CDR1 SNHLY and CDR2 FYNNEI. DNA of the CDR3: TGTGCCAGCATCCGCTCTGTTGAGGGGAACACAGATACGCAGTATTTT. Translation: CASIRSVEGNTDTQYF.